Sequencing of this TCR beta chain was carried out in a study of shared clonotypes between healthy human individuals. The wider study: The donor group consisted of two women and three men, aged 18 to 49.

The table came from immunoSEQ multiplex PCR; TCRdb's copy has only in-frame clones and leaves some out. Among 760,000 or so clones listed, approximately 97% were seen once. Terminally differentiated effector memory CD45RA+ cells were excluded by CCR7 positive selection of CD45RO-negative cells. CDR1 MDHEN and CDR2 SYDVKM come from the germline V gene. CDR3 size: 12 residues. V shed 3 bases and J shed 4 bases, with 3 bases lying between them. This sequence originates from a man aged 25-45 years in good health. Sequencing input: naive CD8+ T cells sorted from blood. The V and J genes are TRBV28 and TRBJ2-2; D gene ambiguous. CDR3 protein: CASSFLTGELFF. CDR3 DNA: TGTGCCAGCAGTTTCCTCACCGGGGAGCTGTTTTTT.